These T cell receptor beta chains were read from a single sample in a study of blood T cell repertoires in COVID-19. TCRdb's table, derived via immunoSEQ multiplex PCR, lists solely in-frame clones and lacks some. In the table there are 150,000 to 200,000 clones, about 80% of which are singletons. Sequences were obtained from peripheral blood. The receptors were sampled from a woman aged 70-85 years with acute or convalescent COVID-19. Both conserved end residues are part of each CDR3. Fields, in order: D gene, V gene, J gene, clone size, CDR3 protein, CDR3 DNA. D genes are given only for firm matches. Clone size is stated in some rows and not others, as once, few, many or a class when expanded.

>NA|TRBV14|TRBJ1-6|NA
CASSQYQRGLHF
TGTGCCAGCAGCCAATATCAACGCGGACTCCACTTT
>NA|TRBV19|TRBJ2-7|NA
CASSSPGHSYEQYF
TGTGCCAGTAGTAGTCCAGGACATTCCTACGAGCAGTACTTC
>TRBD2|TRBV3-1/TRBV3-2|TRBJ2-3|NA
CASRGGGTDTQYF
TGTGCCAGCCGCGGGGGGGGCACAGATACGCAGTATTTT
>TRBD1|TRBV25-1|TRBJ2-5|NA
CASSESGGRKETQYF
TGTGCCAGCAGTGAATCAGGGGGAAGAAAAGAGACCCAGTACTTC
>NA|TRBV6-5|TRBJ2-7|once
CASSRQGYEQYF
TGTGCCAGCAGTCGGCAGGGCTACGAGCAGTACTTC
>NA|TRBV6-5|TRBJ1-6|NA
CASARSDNSPLHF
TGTGCCAGTGCACGGAGCGATAATTCACCCCTCCACTTT
>NA|TRBV18|TRBJ2-1|NA
CASSPGNYNEQFF
TGTGCCAGCTCCCCCGGGAATTACAATGAGCAGTTCTTC
>NA|TRBV2|TRBJ2-1|NA
CASSGRGASYNEQFF
TGTGCCAGCAGCGGACGGGGGGCGTCCTACAATGAGCAGTTCTTC
>NA|TRBV12-3/TRBV12-4|TRBJ1-6|NA
CASGSRNSLLHF
TGTGCCAGCGGTTCCAGGAATTCACTCCTCCACTTT
>TRBD1|TRBV5-1|TRBJ1-1|few
CASSWDVAGGTEAFF
TGCGCCAGCAGCTGGGATGTCGCAGGGGGCACTGAAGCTTTCTTT
>TRBD2|TRBV6-2/TRBV6-3|TRBJ2-2|NA
CASSFSGVNTGELFF
TGTGCCAGCAGCTTCAGCGGGGTTAACACCGGGGAGCTGTTTTTT
>TRBD2|TRBV19|TRBJ2-5|NA
CASSPSAGSGSGETQYF
TGTGCCAGTAGTCCGTCGGCGGGTAGCGGGAGTGGGGAGACCCAGTACTTC
>TRBD1|TRBV5-1|TRBJ1-3|NA
CASSLNLQGAGNTIYF
TGCGCCAGCAGCTTGAACCTACAGGGGGCTGGAAACACCATATATTTT
>TRBD1|TRBV6-2/TRBV6-3|TRBJ1-5|NA
CASSYTGARNQPQHF
TGTGCCAGCAGTTACACAGGGGCCCGAAATCAGCCCCAGCATTTT
>NA|TRBV14|TRBJ1-6|NA
CASSQHRDSPLHF
TGTGCCAGCAGCCAACACAGGGACTCACCCCTCCACTTT
>TRBD1|TRBV4-1|TRBJ1-3|NA
CASSQRRGTGEDGNTIYF
TGCGCCAGCAGCCAGAGGCGCGGGACAGGGGAGGATGGAAACACCATATATTTT
>NA|TRBV5-5|TRBJ2-2|few
CASSHVLQGGHTGELFF
TGTGCCAGCAGTCACGTACTACAGGGCGGCCACACCGGGGAGCTGTTTTTT
>NA|TRBV4-3|TRBJ2-3|NA
CASSQDPTHTSTDTQYF
TGCGCCAGCAGCCAAGATCCGACACATACTAGCACAGATACGCAGTATTTT
>TRBD2|TRBV5-1|TRBJ2-3|NA
CASGPGAGGETDTQYF
TGCGCCAGCGGGCCTGGGGCGGGAGGTGAGACAGATACGCAGTATTTT
>TRBD2|TRBV7-2|TRBJ2-3|NA
CASSLGLAGDTQYF
TGTGCCAGCAGCTTGGGACTAGCGGGGGATACGCAGTATTTT
>NA|TRBV9|TRBJ1-3|NA
CASRKSSGNTIYF
TGTGCCAGCAGGAAGAGCTCTGGAAACACCATATATTTT
>NA|TRBV10-1|TRBJ2-3|NA
CASSESNAGPGDTQYF
TGCGCCAGCAGTGAGTCGAACGCGGGGCCGGGGGATACGCAGTATTTT
>NA|TRBV5-6|TRBJ1-1|NA
CASSLWHLNTEAFF
TGTGCCAGCAGCTTATGGCATCTGAACACTGAAGCTTTCTTT
>NA|TRBV3-1/TRBV3-2|TRBJ2-4|NA
CASSPRQSGENIQYF
TGTGCCAGCAGCCCTCGACAGAGTGGGGAAAACATTCAGTACTTC
>TRBD1|TRBV19|TRBJ1-2|NA
CASSISGGYYGYTF
TGTGCCAGTAGTATCTCAGGGGGCTACTATGGCTACACCTTC
>NA|TRBV7-9|TRBJ2-5|once
CASSPQETQYF
TGTGCCAGCAGCCCGCAAGAGACCCAGTACTTC
>NA|TRBV28|TRBJ2-7|NA
CASSLGGWVEGYEQYF
TGTGCCAGCAGCCTGGGGGGTTGGGTCGAGGGCTACGAGCAGTACTTC
>NA|TRBV5-1|TRBJ1-3|NA
CASSLAGFSGNTIYF
TGCGCCAGCAGCTTGGCAGGCTTCTCTGGAAACACCATATATTTT
>NA|TRBV4-1|TRBJ1-2|NA
CASSLYGGRGAVNYGYTF
TGCGCCAGCAGCCTATACGGTGGACGGGGGGCGGTGAACTATGGCTACACCTTC
>TRBD1|TRBV7-3|TRBJ1-2|NA
CASSAGQGYGYTF
TGTGCCAGCAGCGCCGGACAGGGCTATGGCTACACCTTC
>NA|TRBV6-1|TRBJ2-3|NA
CASSERNGGRARTDTQYF
TGTGCCAGCAGTGAGCGGAACGGGGGGCGGGCCCGCACAGATACGCAGTATTTT
>NA|TRBV5-1|TRBJ1-6|NA
CASSLDPGNNSPLHF
TGCGCCAGCAGCTTGGATCCAGGGAATAATTCACCCCTCCACTTT
>TRBD1|TRBV7-9|TRBJ2-7|NA
CASSPAWGQGGYEQYF
TGTGCCAGCAGCCCCGCCTGGGGACAGGGGGGTTACGAGCAGTACTTC
>NA|TRBV10-3|TRBJ1-5|once
CAIRARDQPQHF
TGTGCCATCAGAGCCAGGGATCAGCCCCAGCATTTT
>TRBD1|TRBV27|TRBJ1-5|few
CASSVQGDNQPQHF
TGTGCCAGCAGTGTCCAGGGGGATAATCAGCCCCAGCATTTT
>TRBD1|TRBV2|TRBJ1-2|NA
CASHGQGSYGYTF
TGTGCCAGCCATGGACAGGGGAGCTATGGCTACACCTTC
>TRBD1|TRBV6-6|TRBJ1-2|NA
CASRETTGGGFRGYTF
TGTGCCAGCAGGGAGACGACAGGGGGCGGGTTCCGAGGCTACACCTTC
>NA|TRBV4-3|TRBJ2-2|NA
CASSPGTNTGELFF
TGCGCCAGCAGCCCAGGGACGAACACCGGGGAGCTGTTTTTT
>TRBD2|TRBV4-3|TRBJ2-1|NA
CASSLSIAGGYNEQFF
TGCGCCAGCAGCCTTAGCATAGCGGGGGGCTACAATGAGCAGTTCTTC
>NA|TRBV6-2/TRBV6-3|TRBJ1-5|few
CASSFTYSNQPQHF
TGTGCCAGCAGTTTTACCTATAGCAATCAGCCCCAGCATTTT
>TRBD2|TRBV7-2|TRBJ2-1|few
CASSFPRLAGSSYNEQFF
TGTGCCAGCAGCTTCCCCCGACTAGCGGGGAGCTCCTACAATGAGCAGTTCTTC
>NA|TRBV3-1/TRBV3-2|TRBJ1-2|few
CASSRLKGDGYTF
TGTGCCAGCAGCCGCCTTAAGGGGGATGGCTACACCTTC
>TRBD1|TRBV19|TRBJ2-7|NA
CASSIGKQGYEQYF
TGTGCCAGTAGTATAGGTAAACAGGGGTACGAGCAGTACTTC
>TRBD1|TRBV4-1|TRBJ2-5|once
CASSPFDFGQGLEQTQYF
TGCGCCAGCTCCCCTTTTGATTTTGGACAGGGGTTGGAACAGACCCAGTACTTC
>NA|TRBV5-4|TRBJ2-5|NA
CASSPRGGIGETQYF
TGTGCCAGCAGCCCCCGCGGGGGCATCGGAGAGACCCAGTACTTC
>TRBD1|TRBV11-2|TRBJ1-2|NA
CASSLSGSGQGGIYGYTF
TGTGCCAGCAGCTTATCTGGTAGCGGACAGGGGGGGATCTATGGCTACACCTTC
>TRBD1|TRBV7-2|TRBJ1-6|once
CASSLTGVGAPLHF
TGTGCCAGCAGCTTGACAGGGGTAGGGGCACCCCTCCACTTT
>NA|TRBV28|TRBJ1-1|NA
CASSLWYEANTEAFF
TGTGCCAGCAGTTTATGGTACGAGGCCAACACTGAAGCTTTCTTT
>NA|TRBV6-5|TRBJ2-7|NA
CASSSSGGIYEQYF
TGTGCCAGCTCAAGTTCAGGGGGGATCTACGAGCAGTACTTC
>NA|TRBV6-5|TRBJ2-7|NA
CASSSGAYEQYF
TGTGCCAGCAGTTCAGGGGCCTACGAGCAGTACTTC
>TRBD2|TRBV18|TRBJ2-7|NA
CASSPVMGGYEQYF
TGTGCCAGCTCACCGGTGATGGGGGGGTACGAGCAGTACTTC
>NA|TRBV7-9|TRBJ1-2|NA
CASSDRTSYGYTF
TGTGCCAGCAGCGACAGGACAAGCTATGGCTACACCTTC
>TRBD1|TRBV27|TRBJ2-5|NA
CASSARQGETQYF
TGTGCCAGCAGTGCCAGACAGGGAGAGACCCAGTACTTC
>NA|TRBV7-8|TRBJ1-2|once
CASSPSTGQNGYTF
TGTGCCAGCAGCCCGTCGACAGGCCAAAATGGCTACACCTTC